This is a list of T cell receptor beta chains from one sample in a study of blood T cells in healthy people across ages. TCRdb processed the 5' RACE reads anew with MiXCR; each CDR3 protein has one entry. The sample contains approximately 1,100,000 distinct CDR3 sequences, less than 50% of which appear only once. Sequenced sample: blood. The receptors originated from a woman aged 55 to 70 in good health. The CDR3 runs from the conserved cysteine through the conserved F or W. D genes are given only for firm matches. The size entry is marked missing in some rows and otherwise reads once, few, many or a size class.

cdr3_aa: CAISESTRGTNEQFF; cdr3_nt: TGTGCCATCAGTGAGTCGACTAGGGGGACCAATGAGCAGTTCTTC; v_call: TRBV10-3; d_call: -; cdr3_length: 15; j_call: TRBJ2-1; clone_size: many
cdr3_aa: CASSQVGSVNEQFF; cdr3_nt: TGTGCCAGCAGCCAAGTAGGCAGCGTCAATGAGCAGTTCTTC; v_call: TRBV14; d_call: -; cdr3_length: 14; j_call: TRBJ2-1; clone_size: few
cdr3_aa: CASTLQRYTDTQYF; cdr3_nt: TGTGCCAGCACCCTCCAGCGGTACACAGATACGCAGTATTTT; v_call: TRBV7-2; d_call: -; cdr3_length: 14; j_call: TRBJ2-3; clone_size: -
cdr3_aa: CASSLEAGSGYTF; cdr3_nt: TGTGCCAGCAGCTTAGAAGCTGGGAGTGGCTACACCTTC; v_call: TRBV7-9; d_call: -; cdr3_length: 13; j_call: TRBJ1-2; clone_size: -
cdr3_aa: CASSLGVGRGPSNEKLFF; cdr3_nt: TGTGCCAGCAGCCTTGGGGTCGGCAGGGGGCCTTCAAATGAAAAACTGTTTTTT; v_call: TRBV7-8; d_call: TRBD1; cdr3_length: 18; j_call: TRBJ1-4; clone_size: -
cdr3_aa: CATQLGTSGNNEQFF; cdr3_nt: TGTGCCACACAGCTAGGGACTAGCGGGAACAATGAGCAGTTCTTC; v_call: TRBV12-3/TRBV12-4; d_call: TRBD2; cdr3_length: 15; j_call: TRBJ2-1; clone_size: -
cdr3_aa: CSVEPGPYEQYF; cdr3_nt: TGCAGCGTTGAGCCAGGCCCCTACGAGCAGTACTTC; v_call: TRBV29-1; d_call: -; cdr3_length: 12; j_call: TRBJ2-7; clone_size: -
cdr3_aa: CASRTGTENTGELFF; cdr3_nt: TGTGCCAGCAGGACCGGGACAGAGAACACCGGGGAGCTGTTTTTT; v_call: TRBV5-5; d_call: TRBD1; cdr3_length: 15; j_call: TRBJ2-2; clone_size: -
cdr3_aa: CASSYGTGGEQYF; cdr3_nt: TGTGCCAGCAGCTACGGGACAGGGGGCGAGCAGTACTTC; v_call: TRBV11-2; d_call: TRBD1; cdr3_length: 13; j_call: TRBJ2-7; clone_size: few
cdr3_aa: CASSSAWGNEQYF; cdr3_nt: TGTGCCAGCAGCTCCGCCTGGGGCAATGAGCAGTACTTC; v_call: TRBV11-2; d_call: -; cdr3_length: 13; j_call: TRBJ2-7; clone_size: -
cdr3_aa: CASSQGGRGETQYF; cdr3_nt: TGCGCCAGCAGCCAAGGGGGGCGCGGGGAGACCCAGTACTTC; v_call: TRBV4-1; d_call: -; cdr3_length: 14; j_call: TRBJ2-5; clone_size: -
cdr3_aa: CASSSTPGQTYNEQYF; cdr3_nt: TGTGCCAGCAGCTCAACCCCGGGACAGACCTACAATGAGCAGTACTTC; v_call: TRBV7-6; d_call: TRBD1; cdr3_length: 16; j_call: TRBJ2-4; clone_size: -
cdr3_aa: CASSPNLAKNIQYF; cdr3_nt: TGTGCCAGCAGTCCAAACCTAGCCAAAAACATTCAGTACTTC; v_call: TRBV27; d_call: -; cdr3_length: 14; j_call: TRBJ2-4; clone_size: -
cdr3_aa: CSVDSKGSYNEQFF; cdr3_nt: TGCAGCGTTGACTCTAAGGGGAGCTACAATGAGCAGTTCTTC; v_call: TRBV29-1; d_call: -; cdr3_length: 14; j_call: TRBJ2-1; clone_size: few
cdr3_aa: CASKIPGLGLQYF; cdr3_nt: TGTGCCAGCAAAATCCCAGGACTAGGTCTGCAGTATTTT; v_call: TRBV7-8; d_call: TRBD2; cdr3_length: 13; j_call: TRBJ2-3; clone_size: -
cdr3_aa: CSARDSGHGYEQYF; cdr3_nt: TGCAGTGCTAGAGATTCGGGGCACGGCTACGAGCAGTACTTC; v_call: TRBV20-1; d_call: -; cdr3_length: 14; j_call: TRBJ2-7; clone_size: -
cdr3_aa: CSVERGPSTDTQYF; cdr3_nt: TGCAGCGTTGAAAGGGGTCCCAGCACAGATACGCAGTATTTT; v_call: TRBV29-1; d_call: -; cdr3_length: 14; j_call: TRBJ2-3; clone_size: many
cdr3_aa: CASSPGEGWYIQETQYF; cdr3_nt: TGTGCCAGCAGCCCTGGGGAGGGATGGTACATACAAGAGACCCAGTACTTC; v_call: TRBV11-2; d_call: TRBD2; cdr3_length: 17; j_call: TRBJ2-5; clone_size: many
cdr3_aa: CASRLGRGSTGELFF; cdr3_nt: TGTGCCAGCAGGCTGGGGAGGGGGAGCACCGGGGAGCTGTTTTTT; v_call: TRBV11-3; d_call: -; cdr3_length: 15; j_call: TRBJ2-2; clone_size: -
cdr3_aa: CASSFRGGADVQYF; cdr3_nt: TGTGCCAGCAGTTTCAGAGGGGGAGCAGATGTGCAGTATTTT; v_call: TRBV12-3/TRBV12-4; d_call: -; cdr3_length: 14; j_call: TRBJ2-3; clone_size: -
cdr3_aa: CSVEWGTGGSEAFF; cdr3_nt: TGCAGCGTTGAATGGGGGACAGGGGGGAGTGAAGCTTTCTTT; v_call: TRBV29-1; d_call: TRBD1; cdr3_length: 14; j_call: TRBJ1-1; clone_size: -